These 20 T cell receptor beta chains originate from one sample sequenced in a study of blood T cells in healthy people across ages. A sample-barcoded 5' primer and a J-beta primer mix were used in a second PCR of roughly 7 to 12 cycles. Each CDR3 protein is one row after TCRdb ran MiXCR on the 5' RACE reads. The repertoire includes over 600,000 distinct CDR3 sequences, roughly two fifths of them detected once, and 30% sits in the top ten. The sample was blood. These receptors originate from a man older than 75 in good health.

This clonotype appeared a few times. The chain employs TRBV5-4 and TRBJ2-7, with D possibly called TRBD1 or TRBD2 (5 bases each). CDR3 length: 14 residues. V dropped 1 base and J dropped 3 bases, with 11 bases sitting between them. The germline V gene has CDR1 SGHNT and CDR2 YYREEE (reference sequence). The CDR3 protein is CASSLRGARYEQYF. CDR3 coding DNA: TGTGCCAGCAGCTTGAGAGGGGCACGCTACGAGCAGTACTTC. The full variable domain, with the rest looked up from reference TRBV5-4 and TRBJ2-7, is ETGVTQSPTHLIKTRGQQVTLRCSSQSGHNTVSWYQQALGQGPQFIFQYYREEENGRGNFPPRFSGLQFPNYSSELNVNALELDDSALYLCASSLRGARYEQYFGPGTRLTVT.

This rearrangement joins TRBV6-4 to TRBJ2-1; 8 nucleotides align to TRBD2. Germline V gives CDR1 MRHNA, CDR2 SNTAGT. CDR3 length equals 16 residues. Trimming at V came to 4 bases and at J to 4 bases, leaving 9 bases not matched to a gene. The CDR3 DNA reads TGTGCCAGCAGTGTTTCTGGGACTAGGGGGTACAATGAGCAGTTCTTC. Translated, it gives CASSVSGTRGYNEQFF.

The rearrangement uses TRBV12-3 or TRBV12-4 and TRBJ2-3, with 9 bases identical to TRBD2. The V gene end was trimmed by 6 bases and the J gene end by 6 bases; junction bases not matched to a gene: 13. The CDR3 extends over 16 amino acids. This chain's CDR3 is CASRVTLAGLADTQYF. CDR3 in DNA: TGTGCCAGCAGGGTAACCCTAGCGGGATTGGCGGATACGCAGTATTTT.

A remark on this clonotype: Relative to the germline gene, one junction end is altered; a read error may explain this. The CDR3 nucleotides read TGTGCCAGCAGTTGGGCTACCTCCTACAATGAGCGGTTCTTC. Amino acid sequence: CASSWATSYNERFF. The chain carries TRBV28 and TRBJ2-1; D is ambiguous. This CDR3 region has 14 residues. CDR1 and CDR2 from the germline V gene are MDHEN and SYDVKM.

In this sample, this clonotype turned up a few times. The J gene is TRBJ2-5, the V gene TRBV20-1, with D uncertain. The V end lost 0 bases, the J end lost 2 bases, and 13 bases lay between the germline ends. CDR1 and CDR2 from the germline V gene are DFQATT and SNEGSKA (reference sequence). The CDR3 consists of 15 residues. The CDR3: CSARDLTATQETQYF. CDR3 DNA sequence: TGCAGTGCTAGAGATCTTACGGCAACTCAAGAGACCCAGTACTTC.

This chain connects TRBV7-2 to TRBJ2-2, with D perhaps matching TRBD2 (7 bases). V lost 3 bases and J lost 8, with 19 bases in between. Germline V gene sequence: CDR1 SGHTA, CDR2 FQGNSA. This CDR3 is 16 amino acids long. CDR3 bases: TGTGCCAGCAGCTTGGAGGGGGGGCCCGGGAGAGGGGAGCTGTTTTTT. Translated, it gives CASSLEGGPGRGELFF.

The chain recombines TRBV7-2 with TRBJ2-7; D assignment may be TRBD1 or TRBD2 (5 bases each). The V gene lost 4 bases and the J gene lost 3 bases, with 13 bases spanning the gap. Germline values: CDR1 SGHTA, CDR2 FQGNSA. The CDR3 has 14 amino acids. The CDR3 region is CASSSRGPFYEQYF. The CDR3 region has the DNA TGTGCCAGCAGCTCCCGGGGACCCTTCTACGAGCAGTACTTC.

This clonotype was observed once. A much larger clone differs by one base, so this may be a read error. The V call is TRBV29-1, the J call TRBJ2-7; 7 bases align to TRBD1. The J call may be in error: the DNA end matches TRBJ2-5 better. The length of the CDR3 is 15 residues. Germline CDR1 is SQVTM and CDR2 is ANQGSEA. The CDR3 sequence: CSVEKTGVPGETQYF. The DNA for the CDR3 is TGCAGCGTTGAAAAAACAGGGGTTCCAGGGGAGACCCAGTACTTC.

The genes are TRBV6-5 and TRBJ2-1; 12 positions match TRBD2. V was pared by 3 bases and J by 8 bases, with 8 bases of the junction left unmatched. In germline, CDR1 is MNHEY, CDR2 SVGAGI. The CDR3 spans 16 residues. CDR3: CASSYGVTSGSYEQFF. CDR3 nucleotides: TGTGCCAGCAGTTATGGGGTGACTAGCGGGAGTTATGAGCAGTTCTTC.

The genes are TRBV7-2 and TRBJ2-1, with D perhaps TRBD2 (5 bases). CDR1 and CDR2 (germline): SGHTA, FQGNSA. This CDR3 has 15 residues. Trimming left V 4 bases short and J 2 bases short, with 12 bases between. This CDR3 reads CASSSQRTAYNEQFF. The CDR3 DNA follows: TGTGCCAGCAGCTCCCAGAGGACTGCCTACAATGAGCAGTTCTTC.

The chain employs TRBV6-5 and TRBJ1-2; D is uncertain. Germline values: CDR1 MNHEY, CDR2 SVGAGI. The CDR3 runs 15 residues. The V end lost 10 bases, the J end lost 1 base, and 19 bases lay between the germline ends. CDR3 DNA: TGTGCCACCCGGGTGGGAGATACTATTAACTATGGCTACACCTTC. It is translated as CATRVGDTINYGYTF.

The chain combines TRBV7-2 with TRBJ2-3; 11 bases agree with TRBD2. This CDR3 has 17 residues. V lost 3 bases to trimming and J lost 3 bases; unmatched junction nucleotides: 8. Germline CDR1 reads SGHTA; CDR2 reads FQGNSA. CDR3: CASSFGLAGFRTDTQYF. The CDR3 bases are TGTGCCAGCAGCTTTGGACTAGCGGGCTTCCGTACAGATACGCAGTATTTT.

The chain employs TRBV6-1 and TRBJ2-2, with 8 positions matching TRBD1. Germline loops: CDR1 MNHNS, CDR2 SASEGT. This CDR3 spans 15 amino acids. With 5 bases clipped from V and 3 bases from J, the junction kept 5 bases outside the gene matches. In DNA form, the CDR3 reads TGTGCCAGCAGTCTCAGGGGGCCTGACACCGGGGAGCTGTTTTTT. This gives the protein CASSLRGPDTGELFF.

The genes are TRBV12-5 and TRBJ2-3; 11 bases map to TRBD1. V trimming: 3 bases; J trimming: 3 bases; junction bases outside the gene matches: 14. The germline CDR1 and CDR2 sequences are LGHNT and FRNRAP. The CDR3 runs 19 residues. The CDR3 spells CASGFWTGGVGGRTDTQYF. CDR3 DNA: TGTGCTAGTGGTTTCTGGACAGGGGGCGTAGGAGGGAGGACAGATACGCAGTATTTT.

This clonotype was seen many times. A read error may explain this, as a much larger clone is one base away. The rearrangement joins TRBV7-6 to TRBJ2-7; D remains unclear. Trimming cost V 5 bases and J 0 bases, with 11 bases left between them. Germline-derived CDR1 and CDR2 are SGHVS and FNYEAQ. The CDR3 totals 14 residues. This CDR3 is CASSVDRRSYEQYF. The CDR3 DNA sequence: TGTGCCAGCAGCGTAGATCGCCGCTCCTACGAGCAGTACTTC.

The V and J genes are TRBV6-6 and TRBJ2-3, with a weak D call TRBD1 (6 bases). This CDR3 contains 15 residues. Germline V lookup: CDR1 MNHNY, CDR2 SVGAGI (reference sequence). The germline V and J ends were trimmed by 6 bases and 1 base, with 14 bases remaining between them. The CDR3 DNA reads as TGTGCCAGCAGACAACAGGGTTGGGGCACAGATACGCAGTATTTT. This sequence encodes CASRQQGWGTDTQYF.

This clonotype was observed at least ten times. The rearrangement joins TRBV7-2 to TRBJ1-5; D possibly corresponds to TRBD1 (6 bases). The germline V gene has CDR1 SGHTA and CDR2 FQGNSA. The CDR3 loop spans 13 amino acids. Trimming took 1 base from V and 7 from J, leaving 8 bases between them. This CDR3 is CASSLDRDQPQHF. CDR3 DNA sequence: TGTGCCAGCAGCTTAGACAGGGACCAGCCCCAGCATTTT.

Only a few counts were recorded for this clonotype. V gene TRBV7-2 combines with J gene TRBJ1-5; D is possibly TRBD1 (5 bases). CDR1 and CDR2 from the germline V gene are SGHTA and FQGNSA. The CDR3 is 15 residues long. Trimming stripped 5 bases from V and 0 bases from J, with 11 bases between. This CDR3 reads CASSPRGNSNQPQHF. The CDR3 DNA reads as TGTGCCAGCAGCCCTAGGGGTAATAGCAATCAGCCCCAGCATTTT.

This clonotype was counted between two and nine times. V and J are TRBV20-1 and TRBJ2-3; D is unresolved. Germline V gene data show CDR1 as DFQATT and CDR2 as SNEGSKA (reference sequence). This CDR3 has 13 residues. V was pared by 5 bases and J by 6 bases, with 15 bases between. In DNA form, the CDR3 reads TGCAGTGCTGAGCCGCCCCGGTGGGATACGCAGTATTTT. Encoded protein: CSAEPPRWDTQYF.

The CDR3 sequence is CASSFYFLTDTQYF. For the CDR3, the DNA is TGTGCCAGCAGCTTCTACTTCCTCACAGATACGCAGTATTTT. The chain recombines TRBV7-2 with TRBJ2-3; no clear D gene. V was clipped by 3 bases and J by 2 bases, with 9 bases between them. The length of the CDR3 is 14 residues. Germline CDR1 reads SGHTA; CDR2 reads FQGNSA.